These 9 T cell receptor beta chains were sequenced from one sample in a study of regulatory T cells in long-lasting Graves disease (dated by TCRdb to 2020 to 2023). The time point label, as the study defines it: persistent/refractory GD, antithyroid drugs over 5 years with positive TRAb. RNA was extracted from PBMCs in TRIzol for both TCR sequencing and RNA sequencing. Library method: multiplex PCR. This sample was sequenced with an Illumina HiSeq 4000. TCR beta libraries were built with iRepertoire HTBI primers and Arm-PCR amplification of CDR3 regions. TCRdb applied fastp at Q25 and MiXCR to the public reads, then kept only in-frame beta chains. Each record represents a unique CDR3 protein, reported with the most common genes and DNA among its rows. This sample is represented by about 430,000 distinct CDR3 sequences; around 20% of them were singletons. The ten largest clonotypes hold around an eighth of the sample.

Sequences were derived from peripheral blood mononuclear cells (PBMCs), sampled when the disease was refractory, from a patient treated with antithyroid drugs. The receptor source for this set is a female donor with Graves disease.

This clonotype has a handful of counts. V and J are TRBV9 and TRBJ2-5; D unclear. CDR1 and CDR2 from the germline V gene are SGDLS and YYNGEE. CDR3 size: 13 residues. Trimming removed 2 bases at V and 1 base at J, with 6 bases between. The CDR3 DNA follows: TGTGCCAGCAGCGTCAGGACCCAAGAGACCCAGTACTTC. It specifies CASSVRTQETQYF.

The rearrangement joins TRBV6-1 to TRBJ2-7; TRBD2 agrees at 7 bases. Per germline, CDR1 MNHNS and CDR2 SASEGT. Germline trimming cut 1 base from V and 0 bases from J; bases unmatched to any gene: 9. The CDR3 runs 17 residues. The CDR3 DNA follows: TGTGCCAGCAGTGAAGATCCCGGGAGGTTCCTCTCCTACGAGCAGTACTTC. This codes for CASSEDPGRFLSYEQYF.

This clonotype was counted a few times. The J gene is TRBJ2-4, the V gene TRBV16; 7 nucleotides line up with TRBD1. Losses at the gene ends were 4 bases for V and 0 bases for J; bases not matched to a gene: 12. From germline, CDR1 is KGHSY and CDR2 FQNENV. There are 18 residues in the CDR3. The CDR3 nucleotides are TGTGCCAGCAGCCCCCTATGGGGGACAGACCTAGCCAAAAACATTCAGTACTTC. Residues: CASSPLWGTDLAKNIQYF.

The rearrangement links TRBV4-1 to TRBJ1-4; D may be TRBD1 (6 bases). Per the germline V gene, CDR1 is MGHRA and CDR2 is YSYEKL. The ends were cut back, 0 bases at V and 8 bases at J, with 19 bases in the middle. The CDR3 extends over 17 amino acids. The CDR3 loop reads CASSQDPPWGLGEKLFF. The CDR3 nucleotides read TGCGCCAGCAGCCAAGATCCCCCCTGGGGGCTCGGGGAAAAACTGTTTTTT.

This clonotype was recorded many times. V usage is TRBV28 and J usage is TRBJ1-5; 7 nucleotides line up with TRBD1. The CDR3 spans 16 residues. V lost 5 bases and J lost 2; bases outside the gene matches: 9. Germline CDR1 MDHEN, CDR2 SYDVKM. The CDR3, as DNA: TGTGCCAGCAGTGCCATCAGGGGGATGGGCAATCAGCCCCAGCATTTT. Residues: CASSAIRGMGNQPQHF.

This clonotype came up a few times. V and J are TRBV13 and TRBJ2-3; D remains ambiguous. CDR3 size: 16 residues. V lost 0 bases and J 4 bases, leaving 14 bases between the germline ends. Germline V gene sequence: CDR1 PRHDT, CDR2 FYEKMQ (reference sequence). The CDR3 reads CASSLGGNELSDTQYF. The DNA of the CDR3 is TGTGCCAGCAGCTTAGGAGGGAACGAACTATCAGATACGCAGTATTTT.

As to this clonotype: Since a much larger clone is just one base distant, this may be a read error. The gene calls are TRBV7-8 and TRBJ2-5; 11 nucleotides line up with TRBD2. CDR3 length: 18 residues. V shed 6 bases, J shed 9 bases, and the junction held 21 bases outside the gene matches. Per germline, CDR1 SGHVS and CDR2 FQNEAQ. Here the CDR3 DNA reads TGTGCCAGCAGTGGGGGGACTAGCGGAGGACAGGGCGAGGAGGCCCAGTACTTC. This sequence encodes CASSGGTSGGQGEEAQYF.

This clonotype was counted at least ten times. V usage is TRBV28 and J usage is TRBJ2-5; 8 positions agree with TRBD2. The CDR3 covers 16 residues. The V segment lost 5 bases and the J segment 4 bases; nucleotides outside the gene matches: 12. Germline V gives CDR1 MDHEN, CDR2 SYDVKM. The CDR3 is CASSPPGLGFSETQYF. The CDR3 nucleotides read TGTGCCAGCAGTCCCCCGGGACTAGGTTTTTCAGAGACCCAGTACTTC.

This clonotype turned up a few times. The J gene is TRBJ2-7, the V gene TRBV9, with TRBD2 identical over 9 bases. CDR1 and CDR2 (germline): SGDLS, YYNGEE. The V and J ends lost 0 bases and 1 base, in that order; junction bases with no gene match: 8. The CDR3 runs to 17 residues. CDR3 in DNA: TGTGCCAGCAGCGTAGGGGAACTAGCGGGCGAATCCTACGAGCAGTACTTC. This codes for CASSVGELAGESYEQYF.